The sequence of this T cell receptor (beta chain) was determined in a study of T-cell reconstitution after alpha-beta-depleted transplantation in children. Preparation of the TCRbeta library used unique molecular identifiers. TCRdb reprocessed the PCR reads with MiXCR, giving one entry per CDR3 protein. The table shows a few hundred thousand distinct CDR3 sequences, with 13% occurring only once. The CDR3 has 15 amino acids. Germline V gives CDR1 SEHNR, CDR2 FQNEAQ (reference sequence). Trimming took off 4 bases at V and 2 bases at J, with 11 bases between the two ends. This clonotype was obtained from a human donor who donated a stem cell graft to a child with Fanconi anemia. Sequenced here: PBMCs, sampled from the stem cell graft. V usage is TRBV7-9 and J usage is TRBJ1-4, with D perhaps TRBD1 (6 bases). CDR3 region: CASSSQGSTNEKLFF. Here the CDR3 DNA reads TGTGCCAGCAGCTCACAGGGCTCGACTAATGAAAAACTGTTTTTT.